This T cell receptor beta chain is drawn from a study of memory CD4+ T cells and cytomegalovirus serostatus. Repertoires were generated with immunoSEQ multiplex PCR, while TCRdb's copy carries only in-frame clones and drops some. Here the sample spans some 59,000 clones, 82% being singletons. The sort gate was single viable CD3+CD4+CD8-CD45RO+ cells for memory CD4+ T cells. Serum IgG to CMV pp150, pp28, p38 and p52 defined serostatus. V lost 4 bases and J lost 0, with 11 bases in between. Germline CDR1 and CDR2: SNHLY and FYNNEI. The CDR3 is 15 residues long. This clonotype was sampled from an adult in good health and CMV-seronegative. The sequenced material came from memory CD4+ T cells from blood. This rearrangement joins TRBV2 to TRBJ2-3; D gene ambiguous. As DNA, the CDR3 is TGTGCCAGCAGTGTGGGAAGACTTAGCACAGATACGCAGTATTTT. This sequence encodes CASSVGRLSTDTQYF. The whole variable domain, filled in from reference TRBV2 and TRBJ2-3, reads EPEVTQTPSHQVTQMGQEVILRCVPISNHLYFYWYRQILGQKVEFLVSFYNNEISEKSEIFDDQFSVERPDGSNFTLKIRSTKLEDSAMYFCASSVGRLSTDTQYFGPGTRLTVL.